Listed here are 27 T cell receptor beta chains from one sample, sequenced in a study of monozygotic twins with inflammatory bowel disease (dated by TCRdb to 2018 to 2020). The protocol used for the library was 5' RACE. The reads were generated on an Illumina HiSeq 2500. The reads, reprocessed by TCRdb, yield one row per CDR3 protein sequence and no DNA. The sample's own table lists about 450,000 distinct CDR3 sequences. The ten largest make up 2.4% of the sample. The source material was blood. The receptors originated from a human donor with ulcerative colitis or Crohn's disease, or a healthy co-twin of an affected twin (not recorded which).

The chain joins TRBV2 to TRBJ2-2; TCRdb selects TRBD1, and the lack of DNA leaves this call unchecked. Germline V gives CDR1 SNHLY, CDR2 FYNNEI. There are 16 residues in the CDR3. The CDR3: CASSESGQANTGELFF.

This sequence joins TRBV7-7 and TRBJ1-1; the TCRdb call, TRBD1, lacks DNA for checking. The V gene's germline CDR1 is SSHAT and CDR2 FNYEAQ (reference sequence). The length of the CDR3 is 14 residues. The CDR3 protein is CASSRLGVNTEAFF.

This chain joins TRBV7-2 and TRBJ1-3. Per germline, CDR1 SGHTA and CDR2 FQGNSA. The CDR3 length is 14 residues. The CDR3 spells CASSLSRSGNTIYF.

The chain carries TRBV12-3 or TRBV12-4 and TRBJ1-5. This CDR3 is 14 amino acids long. CDR3 sequence reads: CASSSSNGNQPQHF.

The J gene is TRBJ2-3, the V gene TRBV12-3 or TRBV12-4; without DNA, the TCRdb call of TRBD2 cannot be checked. The CDR3 length is 12 residues. The CDR3 loop reads CASSLAGGAQYF.

The chain combines TRBV19 with TRBJ1-6. Germline V gene lookup returns CDR1 LNHDA and CDR2 SQIVND (reference sequence). This CDR3 region has 14 residues. This CDR3 is CASSSGLAHSPLHF.

This chain links TRBV7-2 with TRBJ2-7. Germline assignment: CDR1 SGHTA and CDR2 FQGNSA. The CDR3 sequence is 14 residues long. This CDR3 reads CASSSEGTNYEQYF.

V usage is TRBV29-1 and J usage is TRBJ1-2; TCRdb designates TRBD1, a call that cannot be tested without DNA. CDR1 and CDR2 (germline): SQVTM, ANQGSEA. The CDR3 sequence is 13 residues long. The chain's CDR3 is CSARDRANYGYTF.

V gene TRBV10-3 combines with J gene TRBJ2-7. Germline V gene data show CDR1 as ENHRY and CDR2 as SYGVKD. CDR3 length equals 15 residues. The CDR3 is CAISSQDGRSGEQYF.

The J gene is TRBJ2-7, the V gene TRBV28; TCRdb calls TRBD1, which cannot be checked without DNA. Germline-derived CDR1 and CDR2 are MDHEN and SYDVKM. The CDR3 runs to 15 residues. CDR3 region: CASSLGQGLTYEQYF. Full variable domain (rest looked up from reference TRBV28 and TRBJ2-7): DVKVTQSSRYLVKRTGEKVFLECVQDMDHENMFWYRQDPGLGLRLIYFSYDVKMKEKGDIPEGYSVSREKKERFSLILESASTNQTSMYLCASSLGQGLTYEQYFGPGTRLTVT.

The V gene is TRBV5-1, the J gene TRBJ2-3; lacking DNA, the TRBD2 call made by TCRdb goes unchecked. The CDR3 covers 13 residues. CDR1 SGHRS and CDR2 YFSETQ come from the germline V gene. The chain's CDR3 is CASGRQGGDTQYF.

The chain combines TRBV7-2 with TRBJ2-6; TCRdb calls TRBD1, which cannot be checked without DNA. The CDR3 extends over 17 amino acids. Germline CDR1 reads SGHTA; CDR2 reads FQGNSA. The CDR3 region is CASSPGQGAGGANVLTF.

The chain carries TRBV7-3 and TRBJ2-1; the D gene TCRdb calls, TRBD2, cannot be checked with no DNA. CDR3 length: 15 amino acids. Germline lookup yields CDR1 SGHTA and CDR2 FQGTGA. The CDR3 region is CASSFAGTSGRELFF.

The chain is built from TRBV7-9 and TRBJ2-3; TCRdb reports TRBD1, a call that lacks DNA to check it against. The CDR3 covers 15 residues. Looked up from germline, CDR1 is SEHNR and CDR2 is FQNEAQ (reference sequence). CDR3 residues: CASSLIPGRGDTQYF.

The chain couples TRBV18 to TRBJ2-2. The V gene's germline CDR1 is KGHSH and CDR2 LQKENI. The CDR3 runs 16 residues. The CDR3 loop reads CASSPQKSLNTGELFF.

The rearrangement uses TRBV7-2 and TRBJ2-7. The CDR3 runs 15 residues. From germline, CDR1 is SGHTA and CDR2 FQGNSA. Here the CDR3 reads CASSLDAALSYEQYF.

The chain's CDR3 is CASSWTGVGTEAFF. The chain recombines TRBV6-6 with TRBJ1-1; checking the TCRdb D call of TRBD1 is not possible without DNA. Germline assignment: CDR1 MNHNY and CDR2 SVGAGI (reference sequence). This CDR3 region has 14 residues.

This chain links TRBV19 with TRBJ2-1. Germline V gene sequence: CDR1 LNHDA, CDR2 SQIVND (reference sequence). The CDR3 totals 13 residues. CDR3 loop: CATNTLGDNEQFF.

The V call is TRBV6-5, the J call TRBJ1-6; TCRdb names TRBD1, which stays unverified in the absence of DNA. The CDR3 consists of 17 residues. Germline CDR1 and CDR2: MNHEY and SVGAGI. The chain's CDR3 is CASSYLGGTSYNSPLHF.

The V gene is TRBV29-1, the J gene TRBJ2-2; the D gene TCRdb calls, TRBD1, cannot be checked with no DNA. This CDR3 is built from 12 residues. The germline V gene encodes CDR1 SQVTM and CDR2 ANQGSEA. This CDR3 reads CSVVIGAGELFF.

This sequence joins TRBV5-6 and TRBJ1-3. Germline V gene sequence: CDR1 SGHDT, CDR2 YYEEEE. The CDR3 contains 14 residues. This chain's CDR3 is CASSLEYSGNTIYF.

This rearrangement joins TRBV5-6 to TRBJ2-1; TCRdb names TRBD2, which stays unverified in the absence of DNA. The CDR3 length is 15 residues. Germline V gives CDR1 SGHDT, CDR2 YYEEEE. The CDR3 sequence is CASSLGLVSYNEQFF.

This sequence joins TRBV6-2 or TRBV6-3 and TRBJ2-7; the D gene TCRdb calls, TRBD2, cannot be checked with no DNA. Per the germline V gene, CDR1 is MNHEY and CDR2 is SVGEGT. The CDR3 covers 17 residues. The CDR3 here is CASSLLLTEAYSYEQYF.

The V and J genes are TRBV29-1 and TRBJ2-7; TCRdb's assignment of TRBD1 cannot be checked, as there is no DNA. CDR3 size: 12 residues. Germline V gene lookup returns CDR1 SQVTM and CDR2 ANQGSEA. CDR3: CSVGPTGREQYF.

V and J are TRBV14 and TRBJ2-1. Germline-derived CDR1 and CDR2 are SGHDN and FVKESK. The CDR3 spans 13 residues. CDR3 sequence reads: CASSQNDWNEQFF.

The rearrangement uses TRBV5-1 and TRBJ2-1; TCRdb selects TRBD2, and the lack of DNA leaves this call unchecked. Germline CDR1 reads SGHRS; CDR2 reads YFSETQ. This CDR3 has 13 amino acids. The CDR3 loop is CASRGREYNEQFF.

CDR3: CASSPRTLANYGYTF. This rearrangement joins TRBV7-2 to TRBJ1-2; TCRdb indicates TRBD1, and absent DNA this call remains unverified. Germline assignment: CDR1 SGHTA and CDR2 FQGNSA. This CDR3 is built from 15 residues.